The TCR beta chain described here comes from a study of T cell responses to AZD1222 COVID-19 vaccine. Method: immunoSEQ multiplex PCR; TCRdb's copy keeps in-frame clones and lacks some. The sample gives around 150,000 clones, roughly 91% of which show up once; less than 2% is in the top ten. A note on this clone: Its antigen is still unknown.

Study results and caveats: Following two doses of AZD1222, Spike-specific TCR breadth and depth rose.

Looked up from germline, CDR1 is SGHAT and CDR2 is FQNNGV. The CDR3 runs 15 residues. V shed 1 base and J 4 bases; nucleotides not matched to a gene: 6. Sample: peripheral blood, taken 28 days after the second AZD1222 dose. The source is an adult who received the AZD1222 COVID-19 vaccine. The chain has TRBV11-2 and TRBJ2-5; 7 positions agree with TRBD2. CDR3 sequence (DNA): TGTGCCAGCAGCTTAGGGCCCGCGGGGGTAGAGACCCAGTACTTC. Its protein is CASSLGPAGVETQYF.